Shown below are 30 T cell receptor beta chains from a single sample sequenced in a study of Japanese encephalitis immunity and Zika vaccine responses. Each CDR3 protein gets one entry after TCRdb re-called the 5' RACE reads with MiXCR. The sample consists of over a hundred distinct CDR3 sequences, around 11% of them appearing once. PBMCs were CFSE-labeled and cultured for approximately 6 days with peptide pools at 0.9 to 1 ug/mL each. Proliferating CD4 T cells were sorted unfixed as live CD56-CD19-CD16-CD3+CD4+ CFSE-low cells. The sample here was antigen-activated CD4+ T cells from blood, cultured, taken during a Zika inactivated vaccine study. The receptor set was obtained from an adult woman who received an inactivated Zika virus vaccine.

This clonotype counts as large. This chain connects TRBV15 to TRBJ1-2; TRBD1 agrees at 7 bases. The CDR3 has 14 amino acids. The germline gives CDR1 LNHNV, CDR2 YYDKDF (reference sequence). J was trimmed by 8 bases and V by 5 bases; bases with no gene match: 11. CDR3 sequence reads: CATSSRLTGSGYTF. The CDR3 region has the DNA TGTGCCACCAGCTCGCGCCTGACAGGGAGCGGCTACACCTTC.

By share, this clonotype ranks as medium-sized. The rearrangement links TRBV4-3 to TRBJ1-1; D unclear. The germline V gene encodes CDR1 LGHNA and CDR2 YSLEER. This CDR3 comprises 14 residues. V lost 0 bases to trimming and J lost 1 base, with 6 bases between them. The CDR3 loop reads CASSQDRENTEAFF. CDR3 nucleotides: TGCGCCAGCAGCCAAGATCGGGAGAACACTGAAGCTTTCTTT.

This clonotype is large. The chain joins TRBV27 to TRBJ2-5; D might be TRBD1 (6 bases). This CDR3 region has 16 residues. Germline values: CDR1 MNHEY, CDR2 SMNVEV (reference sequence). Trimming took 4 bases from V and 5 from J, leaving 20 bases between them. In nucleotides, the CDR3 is TGTGCCAGCAGTTCCGCAACCTTCACAGGGCCGGAGACCCAGTACTTC. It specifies CASSSATFTGPETQYF.

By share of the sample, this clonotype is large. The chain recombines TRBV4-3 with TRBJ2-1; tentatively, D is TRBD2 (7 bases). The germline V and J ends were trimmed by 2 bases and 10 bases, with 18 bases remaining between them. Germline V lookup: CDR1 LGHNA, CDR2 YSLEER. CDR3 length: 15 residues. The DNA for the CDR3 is TGCGCCAGCAGCCAATGGGGGGAGGGGACACTGGAGCAGTTCTTC. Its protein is CASSQWGEGTLEQFF.

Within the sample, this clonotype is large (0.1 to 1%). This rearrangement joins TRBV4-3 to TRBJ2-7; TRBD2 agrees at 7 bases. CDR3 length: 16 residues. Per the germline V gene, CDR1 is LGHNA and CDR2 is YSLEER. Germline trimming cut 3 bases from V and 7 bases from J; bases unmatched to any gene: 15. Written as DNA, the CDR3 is TGCGCCAGCAGCCAGAGCGGGACGGGAGTTGCAGGGGAGCAGTACTTC. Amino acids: CASSQSGTGVAGEQYF.

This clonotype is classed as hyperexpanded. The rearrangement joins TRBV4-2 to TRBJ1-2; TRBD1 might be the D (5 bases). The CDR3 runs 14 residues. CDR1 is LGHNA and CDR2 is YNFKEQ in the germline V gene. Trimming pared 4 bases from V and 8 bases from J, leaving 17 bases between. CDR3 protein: CASSRPQGARGYTF. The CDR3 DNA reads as TGTGCCAGCAGCCGCCCTCAAGGGGCAAGAGGCTACACCTTC.

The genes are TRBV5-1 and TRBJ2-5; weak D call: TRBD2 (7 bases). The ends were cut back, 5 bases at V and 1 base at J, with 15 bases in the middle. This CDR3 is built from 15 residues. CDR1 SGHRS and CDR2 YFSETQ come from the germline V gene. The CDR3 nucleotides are TGCGCCAGCAGGCCCGGGGGGCCGAGCCAAGAGACCCAGTACTTC. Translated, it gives CASRPGGPSQETQYF.

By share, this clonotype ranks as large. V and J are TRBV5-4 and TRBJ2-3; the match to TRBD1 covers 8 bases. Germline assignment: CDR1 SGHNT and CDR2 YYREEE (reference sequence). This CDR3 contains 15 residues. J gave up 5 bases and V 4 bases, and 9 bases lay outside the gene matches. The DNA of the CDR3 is TGTGCCAGCAGCCTGCTCAGACAGGGGATAGATACGCAGTATTTT. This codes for CASSLLRQGIDTQYF.

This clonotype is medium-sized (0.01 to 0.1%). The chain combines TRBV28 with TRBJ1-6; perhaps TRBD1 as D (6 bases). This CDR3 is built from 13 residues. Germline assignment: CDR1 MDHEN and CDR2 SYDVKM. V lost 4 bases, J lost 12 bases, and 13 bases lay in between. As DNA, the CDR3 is TGTGCCAGCAGTTGGACAGAAGAGGAACCCCTCCACTTT. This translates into CASSWTEEEPLHF. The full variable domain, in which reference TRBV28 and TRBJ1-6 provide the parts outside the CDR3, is DVKVTQSSRYLVKRTGEKVFLECVQDMDHENMFWYRQDPGLGLRLIYFSYDVKMKEKGDIPEGYSVSREKKERFSLILESASTNQTSMYLCASSWTEEEPLHFGNGTRLTVT.

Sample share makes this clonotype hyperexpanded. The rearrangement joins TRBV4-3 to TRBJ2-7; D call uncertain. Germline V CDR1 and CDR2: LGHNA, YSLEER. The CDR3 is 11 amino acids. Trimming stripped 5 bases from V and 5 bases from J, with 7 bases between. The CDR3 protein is CASSYENEQYF. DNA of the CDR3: TGCGCCAGCAGCTATGAGAACGAGCAGTACTTC.

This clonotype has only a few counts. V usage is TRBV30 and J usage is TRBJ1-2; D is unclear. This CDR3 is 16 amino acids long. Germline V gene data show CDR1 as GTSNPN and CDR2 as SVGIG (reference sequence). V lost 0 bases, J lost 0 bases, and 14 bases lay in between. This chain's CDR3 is CAWSVDLTATNYGYTF. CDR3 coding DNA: TGTGCCTGGAGTGTCGATCTCACAGCTACTAACTATGGCTACACCTTC.

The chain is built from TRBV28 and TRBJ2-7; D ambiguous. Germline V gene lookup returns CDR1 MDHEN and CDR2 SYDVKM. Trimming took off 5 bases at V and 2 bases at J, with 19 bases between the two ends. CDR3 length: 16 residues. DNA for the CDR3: TGTGCCAGCAGTCGCTCCACAGTCCACTCCCCCTACGAGCAGTACTTC. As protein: CASSRSTVHSPYEQYF.

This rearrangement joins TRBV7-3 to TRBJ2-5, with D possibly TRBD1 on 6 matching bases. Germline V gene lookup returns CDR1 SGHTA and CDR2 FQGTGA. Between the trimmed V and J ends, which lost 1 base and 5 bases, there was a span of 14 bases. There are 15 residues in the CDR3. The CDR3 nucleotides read TGTGCCAGCAGCTTAAACGCAGGGGCCCGGGAGACCCAGTACTTC. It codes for CASSLNAGARETQYF. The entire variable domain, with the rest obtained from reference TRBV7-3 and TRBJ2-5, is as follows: GAGVSQTPSNKVTEKGKYVELRCDPISGHTALYWYRQSLGQGPEFLIYFQGTGAADDSGLPNDRFFAVRPEGSVSTLKIQRTERGDSAVYLCASSLNAGARETQYFGPGTRLLVL.

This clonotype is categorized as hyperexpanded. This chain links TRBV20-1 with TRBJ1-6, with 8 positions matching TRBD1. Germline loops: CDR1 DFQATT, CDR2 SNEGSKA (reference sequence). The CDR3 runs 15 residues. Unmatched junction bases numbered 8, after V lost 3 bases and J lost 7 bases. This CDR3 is CSASRGTGQNSPLHF. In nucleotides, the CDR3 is TGCAGTGCTAGTAGGGGGACAGGTCAGAATTCACCCCTCCACTTT.

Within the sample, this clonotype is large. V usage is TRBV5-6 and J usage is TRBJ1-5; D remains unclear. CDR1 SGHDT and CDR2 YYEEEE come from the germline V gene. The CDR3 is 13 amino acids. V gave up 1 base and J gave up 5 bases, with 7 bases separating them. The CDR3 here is CASSLRLDQPQHF. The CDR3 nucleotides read TGTGCCAGCAGCTTGCGACTAGATCAGCCCCAGCATTTT.

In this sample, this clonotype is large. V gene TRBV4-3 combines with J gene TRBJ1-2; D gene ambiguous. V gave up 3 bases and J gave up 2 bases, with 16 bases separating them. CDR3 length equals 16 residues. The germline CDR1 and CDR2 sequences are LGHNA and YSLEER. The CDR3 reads CASSHLGEEFNYGYTF. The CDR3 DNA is TGCGCCAGCAGCCATCTAGGAGAGGAATTCAACTATGGCTACACCTTC.

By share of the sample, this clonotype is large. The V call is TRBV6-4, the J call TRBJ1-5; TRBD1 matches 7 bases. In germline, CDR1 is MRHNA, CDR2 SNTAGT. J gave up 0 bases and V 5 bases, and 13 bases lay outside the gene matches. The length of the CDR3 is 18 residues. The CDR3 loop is CASSSGQLDGYSNQPQHF. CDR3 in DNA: TGTGCCAGCAGTTCGGGACAGTTGGACGGTTATAGCAATCAGCCCCAGCATTTT.

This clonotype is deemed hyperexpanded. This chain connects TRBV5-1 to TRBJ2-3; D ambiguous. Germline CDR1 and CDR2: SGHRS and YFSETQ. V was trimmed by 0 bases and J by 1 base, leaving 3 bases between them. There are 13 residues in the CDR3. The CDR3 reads CASSLAGTDTQYF. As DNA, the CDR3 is TGCGCCAGCAGCTTGGCCGGCACAGATACGCAGTATTTT.

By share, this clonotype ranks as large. CDR3 protein: CASSQDAGQRFEAFF. Written as DNA, the CDR3 is TGCGCCAGCAGCCAAGACGCGGGACAGAGGTTTGAAGCTTTCTTT. This chain links TRBV4-3 with TRBJ1-1; TRBD1 aligns across 7 bases. The CDR3 has 15 residues. Germline V gene data show CDR1 as LGHNA and CDR2 as YSLEER. Unmatched junction bases numbered 8, after V lost 0 bases and J lost 7 bases.

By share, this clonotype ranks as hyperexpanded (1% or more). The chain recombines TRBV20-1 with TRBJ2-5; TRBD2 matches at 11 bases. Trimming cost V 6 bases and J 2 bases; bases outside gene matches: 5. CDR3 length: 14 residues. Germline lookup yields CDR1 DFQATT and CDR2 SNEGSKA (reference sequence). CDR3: CSAPTSGVQETQYF. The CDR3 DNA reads TGCAGTGCGCCGACTAGCGGGGTACAAGAGACCCAGTACTTC.

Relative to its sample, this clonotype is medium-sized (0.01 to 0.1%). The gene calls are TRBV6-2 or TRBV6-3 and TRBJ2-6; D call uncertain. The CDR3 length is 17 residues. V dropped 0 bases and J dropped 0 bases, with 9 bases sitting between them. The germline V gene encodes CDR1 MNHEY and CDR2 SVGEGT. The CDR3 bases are TGTGCCAGCAGTTACTCGTCCGGTCCCTCTGGGGCCAACGTCCTGACTTTC. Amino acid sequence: CASSYSSGPSGANVLTF.

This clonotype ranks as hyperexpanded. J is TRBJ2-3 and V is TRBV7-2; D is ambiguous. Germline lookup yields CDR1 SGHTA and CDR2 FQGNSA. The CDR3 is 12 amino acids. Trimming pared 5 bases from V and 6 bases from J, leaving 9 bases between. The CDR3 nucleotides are TGTGCCAGCAGCCTCATGGGGGATACGCAGTATTTT. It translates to CASSLMGDTQYF.

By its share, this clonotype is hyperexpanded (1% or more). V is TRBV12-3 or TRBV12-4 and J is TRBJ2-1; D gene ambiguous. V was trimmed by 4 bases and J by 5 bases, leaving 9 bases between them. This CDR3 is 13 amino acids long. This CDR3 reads CASSSRLDNEQFF. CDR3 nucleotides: TGTGCCAGCAGTTCCAGGTTAGACAATGAGCAGTTCTTC.

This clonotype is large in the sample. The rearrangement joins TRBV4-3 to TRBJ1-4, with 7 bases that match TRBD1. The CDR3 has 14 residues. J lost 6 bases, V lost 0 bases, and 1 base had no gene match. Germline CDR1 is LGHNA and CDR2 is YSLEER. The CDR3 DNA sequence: TGCGCCAGCAGCCAAGAGGGACAGCATGAAAAACTGTTTTTT. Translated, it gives CASSQEGQHEKLFF.

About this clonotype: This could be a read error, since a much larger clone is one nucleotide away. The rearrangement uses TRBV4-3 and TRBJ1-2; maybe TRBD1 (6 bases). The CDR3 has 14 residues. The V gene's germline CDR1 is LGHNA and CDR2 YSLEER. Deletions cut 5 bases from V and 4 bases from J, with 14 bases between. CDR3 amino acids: CASSGVDRAYGYTF. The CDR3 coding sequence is TGCGCCAGCAGCGGAGTGGACAGAGCCTATGGCTACACCTTC.

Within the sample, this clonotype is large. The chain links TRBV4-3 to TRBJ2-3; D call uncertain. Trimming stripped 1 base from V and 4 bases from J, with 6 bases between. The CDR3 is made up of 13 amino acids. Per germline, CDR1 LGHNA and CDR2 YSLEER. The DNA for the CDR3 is TGCGCCAGCAGCCAAGGAGAGTCAGATACGCAGTATTTT. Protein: CASSQGESDTQYF.

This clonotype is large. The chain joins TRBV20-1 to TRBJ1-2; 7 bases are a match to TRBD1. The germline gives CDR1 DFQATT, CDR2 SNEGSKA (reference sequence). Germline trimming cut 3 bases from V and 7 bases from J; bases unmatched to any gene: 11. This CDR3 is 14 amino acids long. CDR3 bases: TGCAGTGCTAGGGGTGGACAGGCCTTTCTTGGCTACACCTTC. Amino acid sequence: CSARGGQAFLGYTF.

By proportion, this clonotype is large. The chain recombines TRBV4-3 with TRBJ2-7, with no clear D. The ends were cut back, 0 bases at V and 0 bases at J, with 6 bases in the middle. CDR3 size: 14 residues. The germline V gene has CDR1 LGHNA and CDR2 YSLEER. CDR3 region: CASSQDPDSYEQYF. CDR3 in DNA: TGCGCCAGCAGCCAAGACCCCGACTCCTACGAGCAGTACTTC.

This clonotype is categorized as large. The CDR3 DNA follows: TGCAGTGCTAGAGAGGACAGGGATTATGCTTTCTTT. Protein: CSAREDRDYAFF. The J gene is TRBJ1-1, the V gene TRBV20-1; 8 nucleotides line up with TRBD1. This CDR3 region has 12 residues. The V and J ends lost 0 bases and 11 bases, in that order; junction bases with no gene match: 5. Germline V lookup: CDR1 DFQATT, CDR2 SNEGSKA (reference sequence).

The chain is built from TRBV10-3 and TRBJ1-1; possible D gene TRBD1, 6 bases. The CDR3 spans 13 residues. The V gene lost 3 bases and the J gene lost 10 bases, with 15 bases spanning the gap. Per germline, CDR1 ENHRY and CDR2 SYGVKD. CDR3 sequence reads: CAISDFLHRAAFF. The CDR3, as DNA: TGTGCCATCAGTGACTTCTTACACAGGGCAGCTTTCTTT.